Here is one T cell receptor (beta chain) with its context. Its antigen is not known. Primers: 60 Vbeta forward and 13 Jbeta reverse. The table came from immunoSEQ multiplex PCR; TCRdb's copy has only in-frame clones and leaves some out. The data hold 120,000 or so clones, with 80% observed a single time. The data originate from a study of cytomegalovirus exposure and HLA in healthy donors. Whole-study findings and limits: Prior analysis indicated that the majority of TCR beta V segments exhibited productivity approximately 87% or approximately 30% of the time. Looking again later, the authors saw that most CMV-associated TCR beta chains seemed HLA-restricted. Immune exposure data for these donors was limited to CMV serostatus.

Germline CDR1 is LNHDA and CDR2 is SQIVND (reference sequence). The CDR3 contains 15 residues. J lost 6 bases, V lost 5 bases, and 11 bases had no gene match. The specimen was PBMCs. This sequence originates from a man aged 30 to 39 in good health and CMV-seropositive. The rearrangement links TRBV19 to TRBJ2-7, with 9 positions matching TRBD2. CDR3 nucleotides: TGTGCCAGTAGTGGTTCCCTAGCGGGGAACAGCGAGCAGTACTTC. Protein: CASSGSLAGNSEQYF. Together with reference TRBV19 and TRBJ2-7, the CDR3 gives the full variable domain: DGGITQSPKYLFRKEGQNVTLSCEQNLNHDAMYWYRQDPGQGLRLIYYSQIVNDFQKGDIAEGYSVSREKKESFPLTVTSAQKNPTAFYLCASSGSLAGNSEQYFGPGTRLTVT.